A single TCR beta chain is shown here with its context. Germline lookup yields CDR1 LNHDA and CDR2 SQIVND (reference sequence). CDR3 size: 16 residues. Trimming shortened V by 2 bases and J by 4 bases, and 18 bases separated the two germline ends. The sample comes from a study of blood T cell repertoires in COVID-19. Some clones are missing from TCRdb's copy, which holds only in-frame ones; the method was immunoSEQ multiplex PCR. The data show 95,000 to 100,000 clones, with around 87% seen just once and around a tenth held by the top ten. V and J are TRBV19 and TRBJ2-7; D is perhaps TRBD2 (5 bases). This clonotype was sampled from a woman aged 25 to 39 with acute or convalescent COVID-19. The specimen was peripheral blood. The CDR3 DNA is TGTGCCAGTAGTATAAGGTCACCGCGGGCCTTTTACGAGCAGTACTTC. As protein: CASSIRSPRAFYEQYF.